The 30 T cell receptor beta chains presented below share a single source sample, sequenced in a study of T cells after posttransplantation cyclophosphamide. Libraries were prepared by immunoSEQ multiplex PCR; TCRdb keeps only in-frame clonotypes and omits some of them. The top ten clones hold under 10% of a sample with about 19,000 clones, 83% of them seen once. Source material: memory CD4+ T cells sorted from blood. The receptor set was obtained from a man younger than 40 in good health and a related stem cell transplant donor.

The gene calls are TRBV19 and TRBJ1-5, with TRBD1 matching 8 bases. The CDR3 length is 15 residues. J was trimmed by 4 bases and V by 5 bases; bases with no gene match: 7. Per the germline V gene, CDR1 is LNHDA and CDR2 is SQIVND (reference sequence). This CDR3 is CASSWGQDPNQPQHF. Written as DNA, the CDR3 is TGTGCCAGTAGTTGGGGACAGGACCCGAATCAGCCCCAGCATTTT.

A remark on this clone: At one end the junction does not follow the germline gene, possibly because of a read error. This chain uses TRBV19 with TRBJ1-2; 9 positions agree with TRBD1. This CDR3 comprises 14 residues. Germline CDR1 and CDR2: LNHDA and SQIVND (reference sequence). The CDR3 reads CAIRTGGANYGYTF. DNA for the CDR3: TGTGCCATAAGAACAGGGGGCGCTAATTATGGCTACACCTTC. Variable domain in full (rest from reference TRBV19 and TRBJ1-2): DGGITQSPKYLFRKEGQNVTLSCEQNLNHDAMYWYRQDPGQGLRLIYYSQIVNDFQKGDIAEGYSVSREKKESFPLTVTSAQKNPTAFYLCAIRTGGANYGYTFGSGTRLTVV.

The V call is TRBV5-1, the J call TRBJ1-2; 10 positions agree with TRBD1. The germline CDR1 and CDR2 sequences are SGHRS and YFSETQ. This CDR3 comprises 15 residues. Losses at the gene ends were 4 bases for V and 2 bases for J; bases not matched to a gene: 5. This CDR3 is CASSPTGGVNYGYTF. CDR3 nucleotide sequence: TGCGCCAGCAGCCCGACAGGGGGCGTCAACTATGGCTACACCTTC.

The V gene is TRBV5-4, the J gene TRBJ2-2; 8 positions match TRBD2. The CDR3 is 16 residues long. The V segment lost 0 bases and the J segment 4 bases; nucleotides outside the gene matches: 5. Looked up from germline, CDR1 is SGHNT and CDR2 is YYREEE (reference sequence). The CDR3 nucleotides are TGTGCCAGCAGCTTGGGGGTTAGCGGGGTCACCGGGGAGCTGTTTTTT. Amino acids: CASSLGVSGVTGELFF.

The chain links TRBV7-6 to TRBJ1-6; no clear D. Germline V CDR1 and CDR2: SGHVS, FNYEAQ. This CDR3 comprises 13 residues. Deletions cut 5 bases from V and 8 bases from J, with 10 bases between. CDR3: CASSPEVDSPLHF. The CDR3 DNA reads TGTGCCAGCAGCCCGGAGGTGGATTCACCCCTCCACTTT.

CDR3 coding DNA: TGTGCCAGCAGCCAAGATCGGTCCGCCGCCAACTATGGCTACACCTTC. The encoded protein is CASSQDRSAANYGYTF. This chain links TRBV14 with TRBJ1-2, with D unclear. Trimming took 0 bases from V and 2 from J, leaving 13 bases between them. This CDR3 contains 16 residues. The germline V gene has CDR1 SGHDN and CDR2 FVKESK.

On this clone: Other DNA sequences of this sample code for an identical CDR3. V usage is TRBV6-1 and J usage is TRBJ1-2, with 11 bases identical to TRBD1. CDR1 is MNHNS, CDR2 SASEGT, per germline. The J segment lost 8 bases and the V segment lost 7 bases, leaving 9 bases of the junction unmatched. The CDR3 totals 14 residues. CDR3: CASTSGTGGRGYTF. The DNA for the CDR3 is TGTGCCAGCACCAGCGGGACAGGGGGTCGAGGCTACACCTTC.

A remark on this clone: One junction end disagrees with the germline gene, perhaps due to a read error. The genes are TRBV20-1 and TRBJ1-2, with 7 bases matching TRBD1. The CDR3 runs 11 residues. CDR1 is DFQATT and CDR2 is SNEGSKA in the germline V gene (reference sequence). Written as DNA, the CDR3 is TGCAGTGCTAGAGAAGCTGGACAGGACTCTTTC. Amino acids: CSAREAGQDSF.

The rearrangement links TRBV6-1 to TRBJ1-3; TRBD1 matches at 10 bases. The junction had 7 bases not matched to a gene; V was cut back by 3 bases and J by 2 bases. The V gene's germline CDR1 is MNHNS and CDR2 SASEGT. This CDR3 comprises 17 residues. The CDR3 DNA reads TGTGCCAGCAGTGACGGGACAGGGGATCGGACTGGAAACACCATATATTTT. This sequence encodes CASSDGTGDRTGNTIYF.

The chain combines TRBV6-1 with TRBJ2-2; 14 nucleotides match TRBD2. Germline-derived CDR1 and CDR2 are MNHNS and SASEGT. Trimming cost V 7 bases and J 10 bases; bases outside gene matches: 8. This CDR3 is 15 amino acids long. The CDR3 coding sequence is TGTGCCAGCAAGCAGACTAGCGGGGGGGTCGAGGAGCTGTTTTTT. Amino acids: CASKQTSGGVEELFF.

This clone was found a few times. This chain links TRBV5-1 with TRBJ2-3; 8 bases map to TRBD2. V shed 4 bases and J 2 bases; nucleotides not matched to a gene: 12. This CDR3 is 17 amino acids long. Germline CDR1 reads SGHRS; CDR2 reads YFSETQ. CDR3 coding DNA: TGCGCCAGCAGCCCGGGGGGGACGGGAAGGTCCACAGATACGCAGTATTTT. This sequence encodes CASSPGGTGRSTDTQYF.

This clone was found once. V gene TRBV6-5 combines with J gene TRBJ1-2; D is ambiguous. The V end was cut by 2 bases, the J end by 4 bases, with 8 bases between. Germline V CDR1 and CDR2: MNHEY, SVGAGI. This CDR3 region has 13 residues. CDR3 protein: CASSYGSGYGYTF. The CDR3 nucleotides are TGTGCCAGCAGTTACGGGTCAGGCTATGGCTACACCTTC.

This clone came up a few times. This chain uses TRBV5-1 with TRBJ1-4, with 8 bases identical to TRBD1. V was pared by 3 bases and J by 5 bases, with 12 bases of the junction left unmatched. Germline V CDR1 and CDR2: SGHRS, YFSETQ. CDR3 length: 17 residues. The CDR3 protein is CASSSGTGTISNEKLFF. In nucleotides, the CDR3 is TGCGCCAGCAGCTCCGGGACAGGCACAATCTCAAATGAAAAACTGTTTTTT. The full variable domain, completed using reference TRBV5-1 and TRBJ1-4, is KAGVTQTPRYLIKTRGQQVTLSCSPISGHRSVSWYQQTPGQGLQFLFEYFSETQRNKGNFPGRFSGRQFSNSRSEMNVSTLELGDSALYLCASSSGTGTISNEKLFFGSGTQLSVL.

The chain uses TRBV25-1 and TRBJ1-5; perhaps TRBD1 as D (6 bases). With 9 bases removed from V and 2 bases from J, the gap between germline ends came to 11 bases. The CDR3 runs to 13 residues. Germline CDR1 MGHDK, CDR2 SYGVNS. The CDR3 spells CASGQMGNQPQHF. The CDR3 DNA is TGTGCCAGTGGACAGATGGGCAATCAGCCCCAGCATTTT.

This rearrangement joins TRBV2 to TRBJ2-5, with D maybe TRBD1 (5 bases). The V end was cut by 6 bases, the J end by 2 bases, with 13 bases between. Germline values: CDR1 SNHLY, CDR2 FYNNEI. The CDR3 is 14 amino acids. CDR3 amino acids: CASSAWTPQETQYF. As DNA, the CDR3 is TGTGCCAGCAGCGCTTGGACACCGCAAGAGACCCAGTACTTC.

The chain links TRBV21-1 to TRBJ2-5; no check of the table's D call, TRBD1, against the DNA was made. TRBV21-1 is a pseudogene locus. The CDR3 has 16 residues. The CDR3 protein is CASSRRGRPPQETQYF. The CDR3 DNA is TGTGCCAGCAGCCGCAGGGGGCGCCCACCGCAAGAGACCCAGTACTTC.

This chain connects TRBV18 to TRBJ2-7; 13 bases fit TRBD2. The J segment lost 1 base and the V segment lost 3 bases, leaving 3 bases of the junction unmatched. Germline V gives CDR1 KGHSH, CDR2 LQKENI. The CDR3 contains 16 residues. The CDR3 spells CASSPGLAGPSYEQYF. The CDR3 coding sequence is TGTGCCAGCTCACCGGGACTAGCGGGACCGTCCTACGAGCAGTACTTC.

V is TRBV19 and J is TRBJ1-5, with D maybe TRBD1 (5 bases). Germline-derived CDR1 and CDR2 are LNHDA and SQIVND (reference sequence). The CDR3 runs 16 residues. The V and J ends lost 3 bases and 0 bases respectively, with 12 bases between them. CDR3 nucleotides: TGTGCCAGTAGTATCCCGACAGAGCTTAGCAATCAGCCCCAGCATTTT. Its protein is CASSIPTELSNQPQHF.

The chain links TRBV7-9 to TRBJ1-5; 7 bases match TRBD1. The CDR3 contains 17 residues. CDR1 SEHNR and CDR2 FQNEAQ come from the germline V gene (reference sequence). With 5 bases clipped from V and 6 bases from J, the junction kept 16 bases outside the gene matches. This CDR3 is CASSRQSVGRGAQPQHF. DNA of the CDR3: TGTGCCAGCAGCCGCCAGTCGGTGGGCAGGGGGGCTCAGCCCCAGCATTTT.

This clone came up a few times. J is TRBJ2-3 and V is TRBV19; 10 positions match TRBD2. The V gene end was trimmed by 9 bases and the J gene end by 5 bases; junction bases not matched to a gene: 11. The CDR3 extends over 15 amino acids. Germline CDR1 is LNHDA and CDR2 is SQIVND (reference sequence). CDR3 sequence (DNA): TGTGCCAGCCAGCGGGGGGGCATTAAGGGAGATACGCAGTATTTT. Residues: CASQRGGIKGDTQYF.

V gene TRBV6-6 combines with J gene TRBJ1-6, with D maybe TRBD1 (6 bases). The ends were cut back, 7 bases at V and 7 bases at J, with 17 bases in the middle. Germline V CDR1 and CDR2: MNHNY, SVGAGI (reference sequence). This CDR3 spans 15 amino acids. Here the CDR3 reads CASTWTATKNSPLHF. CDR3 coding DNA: TGTGCCAGCACCTGGACAGCAACTAAAAATTCACCCCTCCACTTT.

The CDR3 DNA reads as TGTGCCAGCAGCTTGTTGGACAGGGCAGACACCGGGGAGCTGTTTTTT. Its translation: CASSLLDRADTGELFF. V gene TRBV5-6 combines with J gene TRBJ2-2; 8 bases align to TRBD1. Germline-derived CDR1 and CDR2 are SGHDT and YYEEEE. The CDR3 has 16 residues. V dropped 1 base and J dropped 3; count of bases not matched to a gene: 5.

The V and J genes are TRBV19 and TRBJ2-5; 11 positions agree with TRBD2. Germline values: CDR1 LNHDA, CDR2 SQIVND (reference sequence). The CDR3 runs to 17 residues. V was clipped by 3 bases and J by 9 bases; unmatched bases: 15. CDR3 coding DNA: TGTGCCAGTAGTATCGGGCTAGCGGGGGGACCTCTGGGGTCCCAGTACTTC. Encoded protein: CASSIGLAGGPLGSQYF. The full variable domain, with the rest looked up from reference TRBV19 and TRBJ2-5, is DGGITQSPKYLFRKEGQNVTLSCEQNLNHDAMYWYRQDPGQGLRLIYYSQIVNDFQKGDIAEGYSVSREKKESFPLTVTSAQKNPTAFYLCASSIGLAGGPLGSQYFGPGTRLLVL.

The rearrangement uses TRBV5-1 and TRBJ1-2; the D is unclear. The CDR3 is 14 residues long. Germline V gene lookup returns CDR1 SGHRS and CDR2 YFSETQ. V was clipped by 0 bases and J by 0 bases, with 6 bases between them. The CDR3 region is CASSLDGANYGYTF. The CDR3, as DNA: TGCGCCAGCAGCTTGGACGGGGCTAACTATGGCTACACCTTC.

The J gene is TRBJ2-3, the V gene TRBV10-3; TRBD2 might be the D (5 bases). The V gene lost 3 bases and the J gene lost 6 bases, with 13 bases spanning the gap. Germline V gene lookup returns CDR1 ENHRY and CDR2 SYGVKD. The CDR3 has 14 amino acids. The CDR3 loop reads CAISERPGGDTQYF. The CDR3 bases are TGTGCCATCAGTGAAAGGCCGGGCGGGGATACGCAGTATTTT.

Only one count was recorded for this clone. The CDR3 nucleotides read TGCGCCAGCAGCCAAGATGTTGAGTCCTCGGGATACTTC. Residues: CASSQDVESSGYF. The genes are TRBV4-1 and TRBJ2-5, with a tentative D call TRBD2 (5 bases). Germline loops: CDR1 MGHRA, CDR2 YSYEKL. Trimming removed 0 bases at V and 14 bases at J, with 16 bases between. CDR3 length: 13 residues.

This chain's CDR3 is CASSLGQEYNSPLHF. The CDR3 nucleotides are TGTGCCAGCAGTTTGGGACAGGAGTATAATTCACCCCTCCACTTT. V and J are TRBV28 and TRBJ1-6, with TRBD1 matching 8 bases. The CDR3 has 15 residues. The J segment lost 4 bases and the V segment lost 3 bases, leaving 2 bases of the junction unmatched. The germline gives CDR1 MDHEN, CDR2 SYDVKM.

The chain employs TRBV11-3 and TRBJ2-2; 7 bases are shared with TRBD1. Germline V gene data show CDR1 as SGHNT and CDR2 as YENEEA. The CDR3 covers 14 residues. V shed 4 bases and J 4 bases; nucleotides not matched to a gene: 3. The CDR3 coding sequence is TGTGCCAGCAGCTCGGGGACAGTCACCGGGGAGCTGTTTTTT. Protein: CASSSGTVTGELFF. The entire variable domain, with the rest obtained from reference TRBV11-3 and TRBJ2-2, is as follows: EAGVVQSPRYKIIEKKQPVAFWCNPISGHNTLYWYLQNLGQGPELLIRYENEEAVDDSQLPKDRFSAERLKGVDSTLKIQPAELGDSAVYLCASSSGTVTGELFFGEGSRLTVL.

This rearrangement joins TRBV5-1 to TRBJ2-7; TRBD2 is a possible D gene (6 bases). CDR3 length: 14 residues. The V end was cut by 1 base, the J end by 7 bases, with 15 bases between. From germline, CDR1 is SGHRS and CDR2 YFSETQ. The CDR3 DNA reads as TGCGCCAGCAGCTTGACTAGCCCTCTAGAGGAGCAGTACTTC. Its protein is CASSLTSPLEEQYF.

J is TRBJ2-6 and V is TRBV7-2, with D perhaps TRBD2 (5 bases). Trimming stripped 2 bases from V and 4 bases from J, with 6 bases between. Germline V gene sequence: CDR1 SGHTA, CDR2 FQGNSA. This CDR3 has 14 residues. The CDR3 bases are TGTGCCAGCAGCTTACTAGCCGGGGCCAACGTCCTGACTTTC. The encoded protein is CASSLLAGANVLTF.